A single sample is the source of the 30 T cell receptor beta chains below, sequenced in a study of low-dose radiotherapy and immunotherapy resistance in tumors. Sample time point: after trial treatment. As for treatment: LDRT plus nivolumab, ipilimumab, low-dose cyclophosphamide and aspirin (RACIN trial). TRAV- and TRBV-specific primers primed first-strand cDNA, covering alpha and beta chains. The TCRs were subjected to amplification over approximately 19 PCR cycles employing a constant-region primer in conjunction with a V-primer adapter. TCRdb analysed the reads with MiXCR anew, one entry per CDR3 protein. The sample lists about 39,000 distinct CDR3 sequences; 20% to 25% were seen once. The input for sequencing was PBMCs, taken after low-dose radiotherapy plus immunotherapy. The receptors shown here come from a female donor with ovarian cancer.

This clonotype was detected ten times or more. The chain uses TRBV12-3 or TRBV12-4 and TRBJ2-1; 7 bases are shared with TRBD2. This CDR3 has 14 residues. Unmatched junction bases numbered 2, after V lost 4 bases and J lost 2 bases. The CDR3: CASSSGLAYNEQFF. CDR3 nucleotides: TGTGCCAGCAGTTCTGGACTAGCCTACAATGAGCAGTTCTTC.

This clonotype appeared many times. The J gene is TRBJ2-6, the V gene TRBV5-6, with TRBD1 matching over 9 bases. With 4 bases clipped from V and 0 bases from J, the junction kept 11 bases outside the gene matches. Germline loops: CDR1 SGHDT, CDR2 YYEEEE. This CDR3 comprises 19 residues. CDR3: CASSPGWGQGSSGANVLTF. CDR3 bases: TGTGCCAGCAGCCCCGGTTGGGGACAGGGTTCCTCTGGGGCCAACGTCCTGACTTTC.

This clonotype was recorded many times. This chain joins TRBV27 and TRBJ2-1, with 9 nucleotides matching TRBD2. The germline gives CDR1 MNHEY, CDR2 SMNVEV (reference sequence). This CDR3 region has 14 residues. With V trimmed by 8 bases and J by 7 bases, 9 bases remained unmatched. The CDR3 here is CASFGLAGKNEQFF. The CDR3 DNA sequence: TGTGCCAGCTTCGGGCTAGCGGGAAAAAATGAGCAGTTCTTC.

The chain employs TRBV19 and TRBJ2-2, with 11 bases lining up with TRBD1. Per germline, CDR1 LNHDA and CDR2 SQIVND (reference sequence). With 4 bases clipped from V and 1 base from J, the junction kept 8 bases outside the gene matches. The CDR3 extends over 18 amino acids. CDR3 amino acids: CASSTRDRGNENTGELFF. In DNA form, the CDR3 reads TGTGCCAGTAGTACTAGGGACAGGGGGAATGAGAACACCGGGGAGCTGTTTTTT.

This clonotype was seen more than once but under ten times. The chain combines TRBV6-4 with TRBJ1-5; possibly TRBD1 for D (5 bases). V shed 6 bases and J shed 0 bases, with 15 bases lying between them. CDR1 MRHNA and CDR2 SNTAGT come from the germline V gene. The CDR3 consists of 16 residues. This CDR3 reads CASSLIDRFSNQPQHF. CDR3 DNA sequence: TGTGCCAGCAGCCTAATCGACAGATTTAGCAATCAGCCCCAGCATTTT.

As to this clonotype: It is likely a read error: a sequence one base away is far more abundant. This sequence joins TRBV6-8 and TRBJ2-5; TRBD2 agrees at 8 bases. Trimming at V came to 5 bases and at J to 11 bases, leaving 10 bases not matched to a gene. The CDR3 runs to 13 residues. Per germline, CDR1 MNHGY and CDR2 SAAAGT. The CDR3 DNA follows: TGTGCCAGCAGTACCCCAGCGGGGGTAGAGCAGTACTTC. Translation: CASSTPAGVEQYF.

Comments on this clonotype: One end of the junction does not line up with germline, which may come from a read error. V is TRBV5-1 and J is TRBJ2-5, with D perhaps TRBD1 or TRBD2 (6 bases each). The length of the CDR3 is 17 residues. The germline V gene encodes CDR1 SGHRS and CDR2 YFSETQ. Here the CDR3 DNA reads TGCGCCAGCAGCTTGTCCGCGAGGGGGACTGGGCAAGAGTCCCAGTACTTC. It codes for CASSLSARGTGQESQYF.

This clonotype has a count of ten or more. The gene calls are TRBV12-3 or TRBV12-4 and TRBJ1-2, with 9 bases that match TRBD1. The CDR3 is 16 amino acids. J gave up 4 bases and V 3 bases, and 9 bases lay outside the gene matches. Here the CDR3 DNA reads TGTGCCAGCAGTTTTTATTCGGGACAGGGTAGCTATGGCTACACCTTC. Residues: CASSFYSGQGSYGYTF.

This clonotype was seen repeatedly, ten times or more. J is TRBJ1-1 and V is TRBV27; no firm D call. In germline, CDR1 is MNHEY, CDR2 SMNVEV (reference sequence). Trimming took 2 bases from V and 5 from J, leaving 15 bases between them. The CDR3 consists of 15 residues. CDR3 sequence (DNA): TGTGCCAGCAGTTTAGGAGGAGTTCGGAGGACTGAAGCTTTCTTT. Amino acids: CASSLGGVRRTEAFF.

This clonotype has at least ten counts. This rearrangement joins TRBV27 to TRBJ1-2; tentative D call: TRBD1 (6 bases). The germline V gene has CDR1 MNHEY and CDR2 SMNVEV (reference sequence). The CDR3 consists of 14 residues. V gave up 5 bases and J gave up 4 bases, with 14 bases separating them. CDR3: CASSLIGGSYGYTF. The CDR3 bases are TGTGCCAGCAGTCTAATAGGGGGAAGCTATGGCTACACCTTC.

A note on this clonotype: This sequence may be a read error, since a much larger clone differs from it by one base. The genes are TRBV13 and TRBJ2-7, with TRBD2 matching over 8 bases. From germline, CDR1 is PRHDT and CDR2 FYEKMQ (reference sequence). After removal of 0 bases from V and 6 bases from J, the junction contained 4 bases not matched to a gene. The CDR3 length is 14 residues. For the CDR3, the DNA is TGTGCCAGCAGCTTAGGGCGGGGGGCCCCCGAGCAGTACTTC. This sequence encodes CASSLGRGAPEQYF. Filled out from reference TRBV13 and TRBJ2-7, the complete variable domain reads AAGVIQSPRHLIKEKRETATLKCYPIPRHDTVYWYQQGPGQDPQFLISFYEKMQSDKGSIPDRFSAQQFSDYHSELNMSSLELGDSALYFCASSLGRGAPEQYFGPGTRLTVT.

This clonotype was found many times. The rearrangement joins TRBV30 to TRBJ1-5; D remains ambiguous. The CDR3 consists of 14 residues. V lost 3 bases and J 4 bases, leaving 13 bases between the germline ends. CDR1 is GTSNPN, CDR2 SVGIG, per germline (reference sequence). CDR3 sequence: CAWSSGLGNQPQHF. In DNA, the CDR3 is TGTGCCTGGAGCTCGGGTCTCGGGAATCAGCCCCAGCATTTT. The full variable domain, rest sourced from reference TRBV30 and TRBJ1-5, is SQTIHQWPATLVQPVGSPLSLECTVEGTSNPNLYWYRQAAGRGLQLLFYSVGIGQISSEVPQNLSASRPQDRQFILSSKKLLLSDSGFYLCAWSSGLGNQPQHFGDGTRLSIL.

This clonotype has just a few counts. The chain carries TRBV12-3 or TRBV12-4 and TRBJ2-1, with 7 nucleotides matching TRBD1. The CDR3 has 15 amino acids. V lost 3 bases and J lost 6; bases outside the gene matches: 8. Here the CDR3 DNA reads TGTGCCAGCAGTTTTCGACAGGGTAGGCTCAATGAGCAGTTCTTC. Translation gives CASSFRQGRLNEQFF.

V and J are TRBV6-2 or TRBV6-3 and TRBJ2-2; D is perhaps TRBD1 (6 bases). Germline-derived CDR1 and CDR2 are MNHEY and SVGEGT. This CDR3 is built from 16 residues. The V gene lost 2 bases and the J gene lost 3 bases, with 13 bases spanning the gap. CDR3 sequence (DNA): TGTGCCAGCAGTTACATGGTGGGGGCACACACCGGGGAGCTGTTTTTT. Amino acids: CASSYMVGAHTGELFF.

This clonotype was detected many times. DNA for the CDR3: TGTGCCAGCTCACCGGCAGACTCCTATAATTCACCCCTCCACTTT. Translating it yields CASSPADSYNSPLHF. This chain joins TRBV18 and TRBJ1-6; D is unclear. The CDR3 loop spans 15 amino acids. Germline V gives CDR1 KGHSH, CDR2 LQKENI. Trimming took off 3 bases at V and 0 bases at J, with 6 bases between the two ends.

This clonotype was detected ten times or more. V usage is TRBV2 and J usage is TRBJ1-2; 7 nucleotides agree with TRBD1. The ends lost 6 bases at V and 3 bases at J; junction bases unmatched: 4. CDR3 length: 13 amino acids. Per germline, CDR1 SNHLY and CDR2 FYNNEI. The CDR3 nucleotides read TGTGCCAGCAGGCACAGGGGATACTATGGCTACACCTTC. The encoded protein is CASRHRGYYGYTF.

This clonotype was found many times. The chain employs TRBV13 and TRBJ1-1; D remains unclear. The CDR3 loop spans 16 amino acids. Between the trimmed V and J ends, which lost 4 bases and 1 base, there was a span of 16 bases. Germline V gene data show CDR1 as PRHDT and CDR2 as FYEKMQ (reference sequence). The CDR3 spells CASSSWTEEKNTEAFF. Written as DNA, the CDR3 is TGTGCCAGCAGCTCGTGGACTGAGGAGAAGAACACTGAAGCTTTCTTT. The full variable domain, completed using reference TRBV13 and TRBJ1-1, is AAGVIQSPRHLIKEKRETATLKCYPIPRHDTVYWYQQGPGQDPQFLISFYEKMQSDKGSIPDRFSAQQFSDYHSELNMSSLELGDSALYFCASSSWTEEKNTEAFFGQGTRLTVV.

This clonotype came up many times. The J gene is TRBJ2-7, the V gene TRBV12-3 or TRBV12-4; 8 nucleotides agree with TRBD2. The CDR3 has 15 amino acids. V lost 6 bases to trimming and J lost 0 bases; unmatched junction nucleotides: 7. The CDR3 nucleotides are TGTGCCAGCAGCAATAGCGGGAAGAGCTCCTACGAGCAGTACTTC. Encoded protein: CASSNSGKSSYEQYF.

This clonotype occurred many times. This chain joins TRBV18 and TRBJ2-5; 7 bases are a match to TRBD1. Germline-derived CDR1 and CDR2 are KGHSH and LQKENI. V lost 3 bases to trimming and J lost 5 bases; unmatched junction nucleotides: 3. This CDR3 is built from 13 residues. The CDR3 sequence: CASSPGTAETQYF. The CDR3 DNA follows: TGTGCCAGCTCACCTGGGACAGCGGAGACCCAGTACTTC.

A word on this clonotype: A far larger clone is one nucleotide away, so this likely arose from a read error. The chain employs TRBV6-5 and TRBJ1-5; TRBD1 aligns across 7 bases. CDR1 is MNHEY and CDR2 is SVGAGI in the germline V gene. The CDR3 consists of 14 residues. In nucleotides, the CDR3 is TGTGTCAGCGCGGGACAGCCTAGCAATCAGCCCCAGCATTTT. It encodes CVSAGQPSNQPQHF.

This chain connects TRBV5-8 to TRBJ2-7; perhaps D is TRBD1 or TRBD2 (6 bases each). Germline CDR1 is SGHTS and CDR2 is YDEGEE. V dropped 7 bases and J dropped 7 bases, with 18 bases sitting between them. The length of the CDR3 is 13 residues. The CDR3 here is CASGTDGGGEQYF. CDR3 coding DNA: TGTGCCAGCGGCACAGATGGAGGGGGGGAGCAGTACTTC.

The chain recombines TRBV6-6 with TRBJ2-7; 8 bases agree with TRBD1. V was clipped by 5 bases and J by 5 bases; unmatched bases: 8. The CDR3 length is 14 residues. Germline V gene sequence: CDR1 MNHNY, CDR2 SVGAGI (reference sequence). In nucleotides, the CDR3 is TGTGCCAGCAGTCCCGGACAGGGTCTGCACGAGCAGTACTTC. As protein: CASSPGQGLHEQYF.

The chain has TRBV20-1 and TRBJ2-6, with 14 bases aligning to TRBD2. The CDR3 covers 19 residues. Germline V gene lookup returns CDR1 DFQATT and CDR2 SNEGSKA (reference sequence). With 4 bases clipped from V and 0 bases from J, the junction kept 8 bases outside the gene matches. The CDR3 DNA reads TGCAGTGCTAAGGTCCCGGGACTAGCGGGGGCCTCTGGGGCCAACGTCCTGACTTTC. Protein sequence: CSAKVPGLAGASGANVLTF.

As regards this clonotype: With a far larger clone one base away, a read error is the likely cause. The genes are TRBV12-3 or TRBV12-4 and TRBJ2-1, with 9 bases aligning to TRBD2. The CDR3 runs to 14 residues. This CDR3 reads CASSPGLAPDEHFF. Here the CDR3 DNA reads TGTGCCAGCAGCCCAGGACTAGCGCCCGATGAGCATTTCTTC.

The table lists this clonotype with many counts. The V gene is TRBV5-1, the J gene TRBJ2-7; the match to TRBD1 covers 12 bases. V dropped 5 bases and J dropped 7; count of bases not matched to a gene: 10. The CDR3 contains 15 residues. Germline V gene lookup returns CDR1 SGHRS and CDR2 YFSETQ. This CDR3 reads CASRYSGTGGGEQYF. DNA for the CDR3: TGCGCCAGCAGATATTCCGGGACAGGGGGCGGTGAGCAGTACTTC.

This clonotype was seen ten or more times. The V and J genes are TRBV5-1 and TRBJ2-3; D is possibly TRBD2 (6 bases). The ends were cut back, 1 base at V and 5 bases at J, with 17 bases in the middle. The CDR3 spans 16 residues. Germline CDR1 is SGHRS and CDR2 is YFSETQ. The CDR3 DNA sequence: TGCGCCAGCAGCTTGAGGGGCCAGGGAGGAGGAGATACGCAGTATTTT. The encoded protein is CASSLRGQGGGDTQYF.

This clonotype showed up many times. The chain has TRBV6-5 and TRBJ1-5; D is possibly TRBD1 (6 bases). The length of the CDR3 is 14 residues. V lost 6 bases and J lost 7, with 16 bases in between. Germline CDR1 and CDR2: MNHEY and SVGAGI. The DNA for the CDR3 is TGTGCCAGCAGGGGGGGTGGAGGGGGACAGCCCCAGCATTTT. Protein: CASRGGGGGQPQHF.

The chain couples TRBV5-1 to TRBJ2-1; 7 positions agree with TRBD2. The trim removed 0 bases at V and 2 bases at J, leaving 5 bases unmatched. Germline V gene data show CDR1 as SGHRS and CDR2 as YFSETQ. The CDR3 runs 16 residues. Written as DNA, the CDR3 is TGCGCCAGCAGCTTGGGTAGCGGGCCACCCTACAATGAGCAGTTCTTC. It is translated as CASSLGSGPPYNEQFF.

This clonotype was detected ten times or more. The V gene is TRBV28, the J gene TRBJ2-1; 8 bases agree with TRBD1. Germline CDR1 and CDR2: MDHEN and SYDVKM. The CDR3 length is 12 residues. V shed 7 bases, J shed 7 bases, and the junction held 3 bases outside the gene matches. CDR3 amino acids: CASIRQGNEQFF. The CDR3 coding sequence is TGTGCCAGCATTCGACAGGGGAATGAGCAGTTCTTC.

This clonotype was observed many times. The CDR3 sequence: CASSISTGLLPGEQFF. CDR3 DNA sequence: TGTGCCAGCAGCATTTCGACAGGCCTTCTTCCGGGTGAGCAGTTCTTC. This rearrangement joins TRBV11-2 to TRBJ2-1; D perhaps matches TRBD1 (6 bases). In germline, CDR1 is SGHAT, CDR2 FQNNGV. Trimming took off 5 bases at V and 9 bases at J, with 23 bases between the two ends. The CDR3 totals 16 residues.